The subject of this entry is one T cell receptor (beta chain). The antigen it binds to is not known. No base quality values were provided; no much bigger clone lies one nucleotide off. This record comes from a study of graft-versus-host responses after intestinal transplantation (dated by TCRdb to the early 2020s). A note on the overall study: The transplants that recipients got were multivisceral, liver-intestinal, or isolated intestinal. Every recipient was given anti-thymocyte globulin induction, followed by around three years of maintenance tacrolimus and steroids. Bulk TCR-beta CDR3 sequencing was used to track graft-versus-host and host-versus-graft alloreactive T cell clones in the graft, circulation and bone marrow after intestinal transplantation. To identify alloreactive clones, pre-transplant mixed lymphocyte reaction products were sequenced and then compared with unstimulated pre-transplant donor and recipient T cells. The cohort enrolled 20 to 25 intestinal transplant recipients including one retransplant, and a few patients lacking pretransplant specimens were excluded. A peak of at least 4% donor T cells among recipient peripheral blood mononuclear cells was the definition used for donor T cell macrochimerism. Rather than going through the commercial service, samples from a few later patients were sequenced in-house on an Illumina MiSeq and processed with MiXCR. The research as a whole found: Conclusions were limited by the relatively low number and heterogeneity of intestinal transplant patients. High GvH to HvG T cell clonal ratios were observed in the allografts of patients with donor T cell macrochimerism. GvH clones were detected in recipient bone marrow, and some appeared earlier in ileal mucosa or blood, consistent with an intestinal mucosal origin. Early after transplant, peak levels of circulating GvH clones were found to be associated with declines in HvG clones.

Library prep was done by the immunoSEQ multiplex PCR assay. For most patients, genomic DNA was isolated with the Qiagen DNeasy Blood and Tissue Kit and sent frozen to Adaptive Biotechnologies for TCR sequencing. High-throughput TCR-beta CDR3 sequencing of genomic DNA from most patients was performed by Adaptive Biotechnologies. From the authors' description of their analysis: TCR sequencing data were retrieved from Adaptive's ImmunoSEQ software for some 19 patients, whereas a few other patients were processed with MiXCR and VDJtools. To correct CD4 versus CD8 sorting errors, sequences present in both subsets at a frequency ratio below 5:1 were removed. Because the origin of CDR3 nucleotide sequences shared between donor and recipient could not be assigned, those sequences were removed. To be classed as alloreactive, a clone needed at least 2-fold expansion over unstimulated cells and a minimum CFSE-low frequency of 0.002% (template counts) or 0.001% (read counts). A clone was considered mappable if detected in the sequenced pre-transplant spleen, lymph node, or MLR CFSE-low populations of the donor or recipient. The cumulative frequency of alloreactive clones was calculated as a percentage of all sequences, weighted by copy number. As stored in TCRdb, this immuneACCESS dataset retains in-frame rearrangements with V and J assigned. A fraction of the clones does not appear; measured against another copy, unresolved V genes explain less than half of the discrepancy, and the remainder lacks a known reason. The DNA gave D and trimming, while V, J and clone size come from that table. Within this sample are over 75,000 clones, with roughly 90% of them counted one time only. The ten largest clones take up approximately 0.069% of the sample.

CDR1 and CDR2, looked up from the germline V gene (reference sequence), are WNHNN and SYGVQD. Trimming takes 8 bases from V and 6 bases from J, and the germline ends sit 13 bases apart. The CDR3 spans 13 residues, from the cysteine through the phenylalanine. The CDR3 DNA has 39 bases and is translated from base 1. The time point label of this sample denotes: cells obtained before transplantation from donor or recipient. CD3+CD4+ and CD3+CD8+ populations were FACS-sorted from unstimulated pre-transplant donor and recipient cells taken from spleen or lymph nodes. This receptor was identified in a human donor who was the organ donor for an intestinal transplant. This receptor chain uses TRBV10-1 and TRBJ1-4, and TRBD1 may be the D gene, going by 5 matching bases. The material sequenced was unstimulated CD8+ T cells sorted from spleen or lymph node cells, taken before transplant. The CDR3 corresponds to CASRRGSDEKLFF. The nucleotide sequence reads as follows: TGCGCCAGCCGGAGGGGATCGGATGAAAAACTGTTTTTT.